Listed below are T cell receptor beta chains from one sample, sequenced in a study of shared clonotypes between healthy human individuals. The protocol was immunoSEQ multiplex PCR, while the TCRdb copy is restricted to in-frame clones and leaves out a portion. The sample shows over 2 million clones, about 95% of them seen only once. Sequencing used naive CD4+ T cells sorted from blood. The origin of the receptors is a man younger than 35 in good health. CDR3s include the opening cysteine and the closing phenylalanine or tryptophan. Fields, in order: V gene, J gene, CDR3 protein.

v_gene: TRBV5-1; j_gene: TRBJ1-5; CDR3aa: CASSLGDSNSNQPQHF
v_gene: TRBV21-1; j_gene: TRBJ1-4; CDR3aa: CASSKRGDVLFF
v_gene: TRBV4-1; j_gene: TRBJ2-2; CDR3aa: CASSQETGGPIGELFF
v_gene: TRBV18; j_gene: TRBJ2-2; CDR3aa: CASSPTGVLTGELFF
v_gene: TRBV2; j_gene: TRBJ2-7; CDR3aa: CASNRLGGYEQYF
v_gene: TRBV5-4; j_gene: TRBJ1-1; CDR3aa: CASSLPQSGVNTEAFF
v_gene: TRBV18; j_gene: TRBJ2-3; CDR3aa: CASSPWTSGSIDTQYF
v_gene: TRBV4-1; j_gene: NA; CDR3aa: CASSPTRTSYEQYF
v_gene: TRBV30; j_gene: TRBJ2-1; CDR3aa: CAWSRRASSYNEQFF
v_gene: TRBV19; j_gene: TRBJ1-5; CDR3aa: CASSVTGGWQPQHF
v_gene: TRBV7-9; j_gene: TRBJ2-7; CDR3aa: CASSSREGLAFHEQYF
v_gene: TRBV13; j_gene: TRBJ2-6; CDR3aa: CASSLDDIAAPGANVLTF
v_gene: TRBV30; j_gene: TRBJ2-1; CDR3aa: CAWSPLLTGSSYNEQFF
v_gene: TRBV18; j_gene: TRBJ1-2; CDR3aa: CASSPGQGTNYGYTF
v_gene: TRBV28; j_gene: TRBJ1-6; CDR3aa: CASGISGRLKGENSPLHF